The 14 T cell receptor beta chains reported below all come from one sample, sequenced in a study of blood T cell repertoires in COVID-19. Using immunoSEQ multiplex PCR, the repertoire was profiled, and TCRdb retains in-frame clones only, with some absent. This sample yields 45,000 to 65,000 clones, of which 91% are seen a single time; roughly 8.1% belongs to the top ten. The source material was peripheral blood. These receptor sequences come from a human donor in a cohort sampled during active COVID-19.

The gene calls are TRBV7-6 and TRBJ1-6; 8 bases align to TRBD1. V gave up 4 bases and J gave up 10 bases; unmatched junction bases: 9. CDR3 length equals 15 residues. Germline-derived CDR1 and CDR2 are SGHVS and FNYEAQ. CDR3 sequence: CASSSYQGATSPLHF. In nucleotides, the CDR3 is TGTGCCAGCAGCTCATATCAGGGGGCTACATCACCCCTCCACTTT.

The chain couples TRBV6-5 to TRBJ2-1; a possible D gene is TRBD1 (5 bases). This CDR3 has 15 amino acids. CDR1 and CDR2 (germline): MNHEY, SVGAGI. The V gene lost 6 bases and the J gene lost 6 bases, with 18 bases spanning the gap. The CDR3 spells CASSLGPTQGNEQFF. CDR3 nucleotide sequence: TGTGCCAGCAGCCTAGGGCCCACCCAGGGCAATGAGCAGTTCTTC.

This clone appeared once. The chain couples TRBV6-6 to TRBJ1-1, with 8 bases lining up with TRBD1. This CDR3 region has 14 residues. Trimming took 4 bases from V and 5 from J; bases not matched to a gene: 6. Germline V gene data show CDR1 as MNHNY and CDR2 as SVGAGI (reference sequence). CDR3 coding DNA: TGTGCCAGCAGTTCCTGGACAGGGAGAACTGAAGCTTTCTTT. It translates to CASSSWTGRTEAFF.

This chain joins TRBV6-5 and TRBJ1-2, with TRBD1 identical over 7 bases. V was pared by 6 bases and J by 7 bases, with 8 bases of the junction left unmatched. Germline values: CDR1 MNHEY, CDR2 SVGAGI. This CDR3 has 13 residues. The CDR3 DNA sequence: TGTGCCAGCAGAGGGTCAGGGGGAATTGGCTACACCTTC. Encoded protein: CASRGSGGIGYTF.

The V call is TRBV6-5, the J call TRBJ1-1; TRBD1 matches 8 bases. The CDR3 is made up of 15 amino acids. J gave up 5 bases and V 5 bases, and 10 bases lay outside the gene matches. Germline V CDR1 and CDR2: MNHEY, SVGAGI. As DNA, the CDR3 is TGTGCCAGCAGTCTCTGGGGACAGGAGGGGACTGAAGCTTTCTTT. This gives the protein CASSLWGQEGTEAFF.

This clone was recorded once. The chain combines TRBV15 with TRBJ1-2, with D maybe TRBD1 (6 bases). CDR3 length: 14 amino acids. V gave up 0 bases and J gave up 8 bases, with 13 bases separating them. Germline CDR1 is LNHNV and CDR2 is YYDKDF (reference sequence). The CDR3 spells CATSRDNTGLGYTF. CDR3 sequence (DNA): TGTGCCACCAGCAGAGATAATACAGGGTTAGGCTACACCTTC.

This rearrangement joins TRBV3-1 (or the pseudogene TRBV3-2) to TRBJ2-7; 7 positions agree with TRBD2. The CDR3 consists of 15 residues. CDR1 LGHDT and CDR2 YNNKEL come from the germline V gene (reference sequence). J was trimmed by 4 bases and V by 2 bases; bases with no gene match: 8. This chain's CDR3 is CASSQLGGVVYEQYF. The CDR3 DNA is TGTGCCAGCAGCCAATTGGGAGGGGTGGTTTACGAGCAGTACTTC.

This clone has a single count. The rearrangement links TRBV7-8 to TRBJ2-5; possibly TRBD2 for D (6 bases). The CDR3 sequence is 16 residues long. Germline V gives CDR1 SGHVS, CDR2 FQNEAQ. Between the trimmed V and J ends, which lost 3 bases and 2 bases, there was a span of 16 bases. The CDR3 nucleotides are TGTGCCAGCAGCTTCCTTGGGGCGGGGCTTCAAGAGACCCAGTACTTC. It specifies CASSFLGAGLQETQYF.

The chain carries TRBV5-1 and TRBJ1-1; D gene ambiguous. Trimming cost V 3 bases and J 1 base, with 10 bases left between them. Germline CDR1 is SGHRS and CDR2 is YFSETQ. This CDR3 contains 14 residues. CDR3 protein: CASSSLSWNTEAFF. The CDR3 DNA sequence: TGCGCCAGCAGCTCCTTATCCTGGAACACTGAAGCTTTCTTT.

The chain uses TRBV7-3 and TRBJ2-7; 14 bases are a match to TRBD2. Trimming at V came to 6 bases and at J to 5 bases, leaving 6 bases not matched to a gene. The V gene's germline CDR1 is SGHTA and CDR2 FQGTGA. The CDR3 is 15 residues long. Here the CDR3 DNA reads TGTGCCAGCAGTCCGGGACTAGCGGGAGTCCACGAGCAGTACTTC. This encodes CASSPGLAGVHEQYF. The full variable domain, completed using reference TRBV7-3 and TRBJ2-7, is GAGVSQTPSNKVTEKGKYVELRCDPISGHTALYWYRQSLGQGPEFLIYFQGTGAADDSGLPNDRFFAVRPEGSVSTLKIQRTERGDSAVYLCASSPGLAGVHEQYFGPGTRLTVT.

V usage is TRBV29-1 and J usage is TRBJ1-2; no clear D. Germline CDR1 SQVTM, CDR2 ANQGSEA. The CDR3 contains 11 residues. The germline V and J ends were trimmed by 7 bases and 7 bases, with 13 bases remaining between them. The CDR3 protein is CSAAGVGGYTF. The CDR3 coding sequence is TGCAGCGCCGCGGGAGTGGGTGGCTACACCTTC.

The sample holds one count of this clone. This chain connects TRBV28 to TRBJ2-7; 11 bases are shared with TRBD2. The CDR3 loop spans 14 amino acids. Per germline, CDR1 MDHEN and CDR2 SYDVKM. J gave up 5 bases and V 6 bases, and 6 bases lay outside the gene matches. The CDR3 sequence is CASSLLAGVHEQYF. The DNA for the CDR3 is TGTGCCAGCAGCCTACTAGCGGGAGTACACGAGCAGTACTTC.

The chain is built from TRBV29-1 and TRBJ2-7; the match to TRBD1 covers 7 bases. The CDR3 contains 12 residues. CDR1 is SQVTM, CDR2 ANQGSEA, per germline. V dropped 3 bases and J dropped 7; count of bases not matched to a gene: 6. CDR3 in amino acids: CSVDRGQGEQYF. CDR3 nucleotide sequence: TGCAGCGTTGATAGGGGGCAGGGGGAGCAGTACTTC.

The chain has TRBV5-1 and TRBJ1-2; D not resolved. The CDR3 covers 13 residues. V lost 1 base, J lost 2 bases, and 6 bases lay in between. The germline V gene has CDR1 SGHRS and CDR2 YFSETQ. The CDR3 spells CASSLQLNYGYTF. CDR3 DNA sequence: TGCGCCAGCAGCTTGCAGTTGAACTATGGCTACACCTTC. The full variable domain, with the rest looked up from reference TRBV5-1 and TRBJ1-2, is KAGVTQTPRYLIKTRGQQVTLSCSPISGHRSVSWYQQTPGQGLQFLFEYFSETQRNKGNFPGRFSGRQFSNSRSEMNVSTLELGDSALYLCASSLQLNYGYTFGSGTRLTVV.